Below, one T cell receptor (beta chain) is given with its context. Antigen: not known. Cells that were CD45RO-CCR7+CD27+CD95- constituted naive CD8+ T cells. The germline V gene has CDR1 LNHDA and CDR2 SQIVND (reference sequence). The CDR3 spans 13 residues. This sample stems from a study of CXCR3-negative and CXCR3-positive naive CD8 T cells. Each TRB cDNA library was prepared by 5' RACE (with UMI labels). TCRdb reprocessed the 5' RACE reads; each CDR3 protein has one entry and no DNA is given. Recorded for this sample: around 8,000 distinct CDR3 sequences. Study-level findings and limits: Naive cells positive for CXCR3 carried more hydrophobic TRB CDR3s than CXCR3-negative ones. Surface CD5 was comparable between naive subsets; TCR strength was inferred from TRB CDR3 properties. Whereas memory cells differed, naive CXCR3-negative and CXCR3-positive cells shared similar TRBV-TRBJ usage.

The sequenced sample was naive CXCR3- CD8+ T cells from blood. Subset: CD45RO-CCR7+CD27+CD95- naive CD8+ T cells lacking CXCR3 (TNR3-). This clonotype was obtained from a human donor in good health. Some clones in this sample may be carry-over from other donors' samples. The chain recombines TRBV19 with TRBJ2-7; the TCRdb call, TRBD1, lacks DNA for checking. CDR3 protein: CASSIGTVYEQYF.